This TCR beta chain was sequenced for a study of cytomegalovirus exposure and HLA in healthy donors. Findings of the study overall: Confirmation was obtained in vitro that three CMV-associated chains are specific for CMV antigens. Across donors, sequencing depth was assumed by presence/absence analyses to be roughly uniform. What a later analysis reportedly showed was that an Asian-associated ancestry cluster had fewer N-insertions than the approximately 670-donor mean.

Regarding this clone: Its target is not known.

13 Jbeta primers and 60 Vbeta primers were used for the PCR. Sequencing was performed with immunoSEQ multiplex PCR; in TCRdb, only in-frame clones are kept and a portion is missing. Of under 130,000 clones listed, about 70% were seen once; the top ten hold 3% to 3.5%. The sample comprised PBMCs. The clonotype originates from a man aged 25-45 years in good health and CMV-seronegative.

The CDR3 spells CASSLEVYEQYF. The CDR3 DNA reads TGTGCCAGCAGCTTGGAAGTCTACGAGCAGTACTTC. This chain connects TRBV5-6 to TRBJ2-5; D call uncertain. The J call may not be correct, given that the DNA end is closer to TRBJ2-7. CDR1 is SGHDT, CDR2 YYEEEE, per germline. This CDR3 has 12 amino acids.